This entry is about one T cell receptor beta chain. TCRdb reprocessed the 5' RACE reads with MiXCR, giving one entry per CDR3 protein. The sample consists of under 150,000 distinct CDR3 sequences, roughly 8% of them appearing once. J gave up 4 bases and V 0 bases, and 3 bases lay outside the gene matches. CDR1 is SGDLS, CDR2 YYNGEE, per germline. This CDR3 region has 15 residues. This specimen belongs to a study of CD8 T cells in ankylosing spondylitis. Sequencing was performed on synovial fluid, either unsorted or a sorted T cell fraction (not recorded which). V usage is TRBV9 and J usage is TRBJ2-1, with 8 bases identical to TRBD2. The receptor was isolated from a male donor with ankylosing spondylitis. This CDR3 is CASSVGGGWYNEQFF. The CDR3 DNA reads as TGTGCCAGCAGCGTAGGCGGGGGGTGGTACAATGAGCAGTTCTTC.